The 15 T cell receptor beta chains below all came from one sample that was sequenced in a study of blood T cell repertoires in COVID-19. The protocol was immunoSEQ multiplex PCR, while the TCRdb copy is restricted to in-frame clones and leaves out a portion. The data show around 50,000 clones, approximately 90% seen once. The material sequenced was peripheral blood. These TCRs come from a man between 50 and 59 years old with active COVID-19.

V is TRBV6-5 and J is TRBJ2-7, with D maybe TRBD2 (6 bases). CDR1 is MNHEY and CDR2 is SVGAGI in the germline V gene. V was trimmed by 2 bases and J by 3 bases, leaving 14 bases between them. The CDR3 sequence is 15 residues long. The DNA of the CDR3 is TGTGCCAGCAGTTACCATCAAACCGGGAGCTACGAGCAGTACTTC. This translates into CASSYHQTGSYEQYF.

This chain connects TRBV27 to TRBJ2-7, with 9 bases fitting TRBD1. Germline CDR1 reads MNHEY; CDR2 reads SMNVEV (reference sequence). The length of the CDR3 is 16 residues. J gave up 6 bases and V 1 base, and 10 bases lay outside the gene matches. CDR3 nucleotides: TGTGCCAGCAGTTTATTTCCGGGACAGGGTACGGCCGAGCAGTACTTC. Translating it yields CASSLFPGQGTAEQYF.

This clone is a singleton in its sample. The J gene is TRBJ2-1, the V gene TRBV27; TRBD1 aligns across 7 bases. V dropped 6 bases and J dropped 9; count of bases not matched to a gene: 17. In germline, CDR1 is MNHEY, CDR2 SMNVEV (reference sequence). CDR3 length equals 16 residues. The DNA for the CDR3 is TGTGCCAGCAGCACAGGGGCCCCTGTCAAATATGGTGAGCAGTTCTTC. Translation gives CASSTGAPVKYGEQFF.

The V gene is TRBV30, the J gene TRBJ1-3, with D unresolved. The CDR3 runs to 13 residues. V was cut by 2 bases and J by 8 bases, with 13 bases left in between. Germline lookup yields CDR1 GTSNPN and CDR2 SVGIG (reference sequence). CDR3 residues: CAWSSYRTDTIYF. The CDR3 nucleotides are TGTGCCTGGAGTAGCTATCGAACGGACACCATATATTTT.

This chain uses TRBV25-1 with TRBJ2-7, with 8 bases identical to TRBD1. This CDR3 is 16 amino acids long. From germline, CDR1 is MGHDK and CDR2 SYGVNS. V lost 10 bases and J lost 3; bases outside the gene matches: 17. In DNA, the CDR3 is TGTGCCACCTCATCCACCGGGACAGGTTTAAACTACGAGCAGTACTTC. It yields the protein CATSSTGTGLNYEQYF.

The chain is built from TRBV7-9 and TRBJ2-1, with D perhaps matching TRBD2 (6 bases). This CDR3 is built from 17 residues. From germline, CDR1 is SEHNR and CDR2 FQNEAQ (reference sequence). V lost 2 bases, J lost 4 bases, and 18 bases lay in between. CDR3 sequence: CASSLSRGKGGYNEQFF. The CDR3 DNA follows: TGTGCCAGCAGCTTATCACGGGGGAAGGGAGGTTACAATGAGCAGTTCTTC. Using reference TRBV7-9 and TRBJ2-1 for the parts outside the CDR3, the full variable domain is DTGVSQNPRHKITKRGQNVTFRCDPISEHNRLYWYRQTLGQGPEFLTYFQNEAQLEKSRLLSDRFSAERPKGSFSTLEIQRTEQGDSAMYLCASSLSRGKGGYNEQFFGPGTRLTVL.

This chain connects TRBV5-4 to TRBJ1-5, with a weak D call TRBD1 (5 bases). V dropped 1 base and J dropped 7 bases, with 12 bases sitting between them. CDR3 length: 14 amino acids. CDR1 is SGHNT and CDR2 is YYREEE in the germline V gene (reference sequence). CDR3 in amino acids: CASSLPGDGQPQHF. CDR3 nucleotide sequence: TGTGCCAGCAGCTTGCCGGGGGATGGGCAGCCCCAGCATTTT.

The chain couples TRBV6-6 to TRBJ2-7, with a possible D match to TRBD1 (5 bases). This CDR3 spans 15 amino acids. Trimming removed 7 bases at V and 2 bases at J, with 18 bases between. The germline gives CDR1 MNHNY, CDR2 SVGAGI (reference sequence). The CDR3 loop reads CASTPGVGHTYEQYF. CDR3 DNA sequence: TGTGCCAGCACCCCAGGTGTGGGGCACACCTACGAGCAGTACTTC.

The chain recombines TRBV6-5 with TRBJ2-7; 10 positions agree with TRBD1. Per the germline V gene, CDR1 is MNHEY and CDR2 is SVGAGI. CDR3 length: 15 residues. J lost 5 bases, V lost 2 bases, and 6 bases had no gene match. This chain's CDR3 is CASSYAGTGVHEQYF. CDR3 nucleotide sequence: TGTGCCAGCAGTTACGCCGGGACAGGGGTCCACGAGCAGTACTTC.

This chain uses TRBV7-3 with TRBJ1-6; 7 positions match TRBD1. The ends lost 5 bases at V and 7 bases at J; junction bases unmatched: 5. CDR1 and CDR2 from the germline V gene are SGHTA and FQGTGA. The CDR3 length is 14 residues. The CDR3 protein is CASSGGTANSPLHF. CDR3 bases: TGTGCCAGCAGCGGTGGGACAGCCAATTCACCCCTCCACTTT. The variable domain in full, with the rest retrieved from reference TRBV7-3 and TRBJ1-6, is GAGVSQTPSNKVTEKGKYVELRCDPISGHTALYWYRQSLGQGPEFLIYFQGTGAADDSGLPNDRFFAVRPEGSVSTLKIQRTERGDSAVYLCASSGGTANSPLHFGNGTRLTVT.

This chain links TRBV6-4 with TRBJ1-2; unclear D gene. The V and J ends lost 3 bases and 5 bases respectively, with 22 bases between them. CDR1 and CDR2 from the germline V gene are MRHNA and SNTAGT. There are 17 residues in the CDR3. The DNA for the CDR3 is TGTGCCAGCAGTGAAGACTTAGGCTACCGGAGATCTTATGGCTACACCTTC. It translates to CASSEDLGYRRSYGYTF.

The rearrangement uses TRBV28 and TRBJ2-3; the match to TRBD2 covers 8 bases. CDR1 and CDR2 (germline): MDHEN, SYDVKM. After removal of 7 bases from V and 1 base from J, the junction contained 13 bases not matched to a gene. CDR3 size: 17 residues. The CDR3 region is CASTPIGRGGGTDTQYF. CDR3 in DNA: TGTGCCAGCACTCCCATAGGACGGGGGGGAGGCACAGATACGCAGTATTTT.

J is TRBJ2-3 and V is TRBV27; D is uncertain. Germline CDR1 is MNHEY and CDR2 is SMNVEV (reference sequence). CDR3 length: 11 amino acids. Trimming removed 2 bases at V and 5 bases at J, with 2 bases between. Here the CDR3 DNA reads TGTGCCAGCAGTTTACAAGATACGCAGTATTTT. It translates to CASSLQDTQYF.

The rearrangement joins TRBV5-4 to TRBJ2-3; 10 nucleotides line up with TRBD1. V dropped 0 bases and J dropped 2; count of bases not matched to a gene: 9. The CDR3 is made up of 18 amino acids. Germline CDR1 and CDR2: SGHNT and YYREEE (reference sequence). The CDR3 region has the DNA TGTGCCAGCAGCTTGGAGTTGCCGGGACAGGGGACCACAGATACGCAGTATTTT. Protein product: CASSLELPGQGTTDTQYF.

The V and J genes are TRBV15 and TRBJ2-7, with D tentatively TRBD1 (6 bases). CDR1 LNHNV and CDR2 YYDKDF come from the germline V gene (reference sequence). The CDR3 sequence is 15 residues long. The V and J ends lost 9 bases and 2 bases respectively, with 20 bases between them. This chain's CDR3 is CATSPDSRWAYEQYF. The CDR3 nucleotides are TGTGCCACTAGTCCGGACAGTCGGTGGGCCTACGAGCAGTACTTC.